A selection of T cell receptor beta chains follows, all from one sample in a study of cytomegalovirus exposure and HLA in healthy donors. TCRdb keeps only in-frame clones here, not all; method: immunoSEQ multiplex PCR. The sample includes fewer than 150,000 clones, 82% of them seen just once. The specimen sequenced was PBMCs. The receptors were gathered from a woman between 18 and 29 years old in good health and CMV-seronegative. The CDR3 runs from the conserved cysteine through the conserved F or W. The order of the fields is clone size, V gene, J gene, D gene, CDR3 protein, CDR3 DNA. The D gene is left open where the match is weak. For some rows the clone size is stated as once, few or many, or as a class when expanded; others skip it.

NA,TRBV4-2,TRBJ2-7,TRBD2,CASSQDPSGGSYEQYF,TGTGCCAGCAGCCAAGATCCTAGCGGGGGCTCCTACGAGCAGTACTTC
NA,TRBV19,TRBJ2-7,NA,CASSIRWGGTTYEQYF,TGTGCCAGTAGTATACGTTGGGGCGGGACGACCTACGAGCAGTACTTC
few,TRBV4-3,TRBJ1-1,NA,CASSQAVRTTNTEAFF,TGCGCCAGCAGCCAAGCGGTAAGGACAACGAACACTGAAGCTTTCTTT
NA,TRBV28,TRBJ1-5,TRBD1,CASRTEQGANNQPQHF,TGTGCCAGCAGGACCGAACAGGGGGCGAACAATCAGCCCCAGCATTTT
NA,TRBV9,TRBJ2-1,TRBD2,CASSVLAGGPREQFF,TGTGCCAGCAGCGTCCTAGCGGGGGGGCCGCGTGAGCAGTTCTTC
NA,TRBV30,TRBJ1-4,NA,CAWNLVGDEGLATNEKLFF,TGTGCCTGGAACCTAGTTGGGGACGAGGGACTTGCAACTAATGAAAAACTGTTTTTT
NA,TRBV4-1,TRBJ1-1,NA,CASSPSPPETEAFF,TGCGCCAGCAGCCCATCCCCGCCGGAGACTGAAGCTTTCTTT
NA,TRBV12-5,TRBJ1-1,NA,CASGLTGANTEAFF,TGTGCTAGTGGTTTGACAGGCGCCAACACTGAAGCTTTCTTT
NA,TRBV11-2,TRBJ1-4,TRBD1,CASSWGTDRGEGEKLFF,TGTGCCAGCAGCTGGGGAACCGACAGGGGGGAGGGTGAAAAACTGTTTTTT
NA,TRBV14,TRBJ2-7,NA,CASSRVGLGPYEQYF,TGTGCCAGCAGCAGGGTGGGACTTGGCCCCTACGAGCAGTACTTC
NA,TRBV9,TRBJ1-1,NA,CASSAHRIDTEAFF,TGTGCCAGCAGCGCACACAGAATCGATACTGAAGCTTTCTTT
NA,TRBV7-2,TRBJ2-1,TRBD2,CASSLGGLATNEQFF,TGTGCCAGCAGCTTAGGGGGACTAGCTACCAATGAGCAGTTCTTC
NA,TRBV5-4,TRBJ2-7,NA,CASSAGQFSYEQYF,TGTGCCAGCAGCGCCGGACAGTTCTCCTACGAGCAGTACTTC
once,TRBV13,TRBJ2-3,TRBD2,CASSLISGRGPDTQYF,TGTGCCAGCAGCTTAATCAGCGGGAGAGGGCCGGATACGCAGTATTTT
NA,TRBV12-5,TRBJ2-3,NA,CASGLVRTATDTQYF,TGTGCTAGTGGTTTGGTACGGACTGCCACAGATACGCAGTATTTT